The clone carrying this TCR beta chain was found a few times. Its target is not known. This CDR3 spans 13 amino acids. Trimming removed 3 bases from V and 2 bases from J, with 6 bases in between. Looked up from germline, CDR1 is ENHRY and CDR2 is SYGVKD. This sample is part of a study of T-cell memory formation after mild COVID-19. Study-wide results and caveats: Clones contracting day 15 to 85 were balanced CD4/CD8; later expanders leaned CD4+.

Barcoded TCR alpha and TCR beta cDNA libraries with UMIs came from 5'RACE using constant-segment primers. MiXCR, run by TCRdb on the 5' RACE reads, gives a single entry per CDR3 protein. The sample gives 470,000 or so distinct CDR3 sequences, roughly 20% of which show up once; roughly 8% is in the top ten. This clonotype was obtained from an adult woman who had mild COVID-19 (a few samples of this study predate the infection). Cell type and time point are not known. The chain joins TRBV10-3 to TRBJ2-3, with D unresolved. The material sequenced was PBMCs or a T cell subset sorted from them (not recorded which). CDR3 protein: CAISDQYTDTQYF. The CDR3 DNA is TGTGCCATCAGTGACCAATACACAGATACGCAGTATTTT.